Shown below are 23 T cell receptor beta chains from a single sample sequenced in a study of T-cell reconstitution after alpha-beta-depleted transplantation in children. The TCRbeta library incorporated unique molecular identifiers. TCRdb fed the PCR reads into MiXCR, producing one record per CDR3 protein. The sample contains a few hundred thousand distinct CDR3 sequences, about a tenth of which appear only once. The sample in question was PBMCs from the stem cell graft donor, obtained from the stem cell graft. These receptors were obtained from a human donor who donated a stem cell graft to a child with acute myeloid leukemia.

V and J are TRBV24-1 and TRBJ2-7; the D gene is possibly TRBD2 (6 bases). The ends were cut back, 4 bases at V and 5 bases at J, with 26 bases in the middle. Per germline, CDR1 KGHDR and CDR2 SFDVKD. The CDR3 is 18 amino acids. The CDR3 nucleotides are TGTGCCACCAGTGACCCACCAGTTGTAATCGTTGGGGAGGACGAGCAGTACTTC. The encoded protein is CATSDPPVVIVGEDEQYF.

The chain combines TRBV30 with TRBJ2-2; D is possibly TRBD2 (7 bases). Germline lookup yields CDR1 GTSNPN and CDR2 SVGIG (reference sequence). Deletions cut 0 bases from V and 6 bases from J, with 11 bases between. CDR3 length equals 14 residues. CDR3 DNA sequence: TGTGCCTGGAGTGTAATAGGGGGGGCCGGGGAGCTGTTTTTT. This encodes CAWSVIGGAGELFF.

The chain joins TRBV9 to TRBJ2-1; D remains unclear. V lost 0 bases to trimming and J lost 5 bases, with 9 bases between them. CDR3 length: 14 residues. Germline CDR1 reads SGDLS; CDR2 reads YYNGEE. CDR3 nucleotide sequence: TGTGCCAGCAGCGTAGCTTGGGATAACAATGAGCAGTTCTTC. This encodes CASSVAWDNNEQFF. The whole variable domain, filled in from reference TRBV9 and TRBJ2-1, reads DSGVTQTPKHLITATGQRVTLRCSPRSGDLSVYWYQQSLDQGLQFLIQYYNGEERAKGNILERFSAQQFPDLHSELNLSSLELGDSALYFCASSVAWDNNEQFFGPGTRLTVL.

This clonotype was detected many times. The chain employs TRBV20-1 and TRBJ1-2; 10 nucleotides align to TRBD1. In germline, CDR1 is DFQATT, CDR2 SNEGSKA (reference sequence). V trimming: 2 bases; J trimming: 1 base; junction bases outside the gene matches: 4. The CDR3 is made up of 15 amino acids. CDR3 loop: CSARSRDRGNYGYTF. CDR3 DNA sequence: TGCAGTGCTAGATCCCGGGACAGGGGTAACTATGGCTACACCTTC.

This chain links TRBV5-5 with TRBJ2-3; no firm D call. Trimming shortened V by 3 bases and J by 10 bases, and 12 bases separated the two germline ends. Germline loops: CDR1 SGHKS, CDR2 YYEKEE (reference sequence). The CDR3 covers 12 residues. The CDR3 reads CASSSDRYAQYF. Here the CDR3 DNA reads TGTGCCAGCAGCTCAGACCGTTATGCGCAGTATTTT.

As to this clonotype: A junction boundary mismatches the germline segment, possibly from a read error. Here the CDR3 reads CSAGDPSYEQYF. CDR3 nucleotides: TGCAGTGCTGGAGACCCTTCCTACGAGCAGTACTTC. This chain links TRBV20-1 with TRBJ2-7; D is undetermined. The CDR3 covers 12 residues. The V gene's germline CDR1 is DFQATT and CDR2 SNEGSKA (reference sequence).

The rearrangement uses TRBV18 and TRBJ2-7; D not resolved. V shed 1 base and J shed 0 bases, with 10 bases lying between them. The CDR3 has 15 amino acids. Germline V gene data show CDR1 as KGHSH and CDR2 as LQKENI. CDR3 in amino acids: CASSPREGFSYEQYV. The CDR3 bases are TGTGCCAGCTCACCACGGGAAGGGTTCTCCTACGAGCAGTACGTC.

This clonotype was seen a few times. This sequence joins TRBV7-6 and TRBJ1-4; 8 bases align to TRBD1. The CDR3 has 15 amino acids. Germline-derived CDR1 and CDR2 are SGHVS and FNYEAQ. V dropped 2 bases and J dropped 8; count of bases not matched to a gene: 7. CDR3 DNA: TGTGCCAGCAGCTTACCCTGGACAGGGCGGGAAAAACTGTTTTTT. Its protein product is CASSLPWTGREKLFF.

The chain joins TRBV11-2 to TRBJ2-3, with TRBD2 matching over 8 bases. CDR1 SGHAT and CDR2 FQNNGV come from the germline V gene. With 0 bases clipped from V and 3 bases from J, the junction kept 11 bases outside the gene matches. The CDR3 totals 18 residues. For the CDR3, the DNA is TGTGCCAGCAGCTTAGATGGGGGGGGGACTAGAGCTACAGATACGCAGTATTTT. It is translated as CASSLDGGGTRATDTQYF.

This clonotype turned up a few times. The genes are TRBV10-3 and TRBJ1-2, with D unresolved. The V end lost 0 bases, the J end lost 7 bases, and 6 bases lay between the germline ends. This CDR3 has 12 amino acids. The germline gives CDR1 ENHRY, CDR2 SYGVKD. CDR3 sequence reads: CAISESSAGYTF. CDR3 DNA: TGTGCCATCAGTGAGTCTTCGGCTGGCTACACCTTC.

The rearrangement joins TRBV7-9 to TRBJ2-7; D unclear. The CDR3 has 12 amino acids. The germline V gene has CDR1 SEHNR and CDR2 FQNEAQ (reference sequence). V was shortened by 5 bases and J by 4 bases, with 9 bases between the two germline ends. CDR3 amino acids: CASSAVIYEQYF. The CDR3 bases are TGTGCCAGCAGCGCAGTCATTTACGAGCAGTACTTC.

About this clonotype itself: A junction end diverges from the germline sequence, so it may reflect a read error. The J gene is TRBJ2-4, the V gene TRBV10-3; a weak D match, TRBD2 (7 bases). This CDR3 has 13 amino acids. The germline gives CDR1 ENHRY, CDR2 SYGVKD. CDR3 coding DNA: TGTGCCATCAGTGGAGGGGGGGAAAACAGTCAGTACTTC. Its protein is CAISGGGENSQYF.

The rearrangement links TRBV7-9 to TRBJ1-6; no definite D call. Between the trimmed V and J ends, which lost 1 base and 3 bases, there was a span of 4 bases. Germline V gives CDR1 SEHNR, CDR2 FQNEAQ (reference sequence). This CDR3 contains 14 residues. The CDR3 nucleotides read TGTGCCAGCAGCTTAGGACACTATAATTCACCCCTCCACTTT. It translates to CASSLGHYNSPLHF.

Note on this clonotype: The junction departs from the called germline gene at one end, perhaps through a read error. The rearrangement links TRBV4-3 to TRBJ2-1; TRBD2 aligns across 13 bases. Germline CDR1 is LGHNA and CDR2 is YSLEER. This CDR3 contains 15 residues. The CDR3 spells CASSQDAGLAGDSLF. CDR3 DNA: TGCGCCAGCAGCCAAGACGCTGGACTAGCGGGAGATAGCCTCTTC.

This clonotype appeared many times. The chain couples TRBV29-1 to TRBJ2-1; TRBD2 is a possible D gene (8 bases). The CDR3 spans 11 residues. CDR1 and CDR2 from the germline V gene are SQVTM and ANQGSEA. Between the trimmed V and J ends, which lost 5 bases and 10 bases, there was a span of 12 bases. The CDR3 loop reads CSVTGGGEQFF. CDR3 DNA: TGCAGCGTTACGGGAGGGGGCGAGCAGTTCTTC.

To note about this clonotype: This may arise from a read error, as a much more abundant clone is one base away. V gene TRBV29-1 combines with J gene TRBJ2-1; 7 bases map to TRBD1. The length of the CDR3 is 14 residues. Per the germline V gene, CDR1 is SQVTM and CDR2 is ANQGSEA. CDR3 protein: CSVLSKDRVNEQIF. In nucleotides, the CDR3 is TGCAGCGTCTTATCAAAAGACAGGGTAAATGAGCAGATCTTC.

The V and J genes are TRBV20-1 and TRBJ1-2; no firm D call. The CDR3 runs to 11 residues. Deletions cut 2 bases from V and 8 bases from J, with 9 bases between. Germline V CDR1 and CDR2: DFQATT, SNEGSKA (reference sequence). The CDR3 is CSARPPVGYTF. The CDR3 nucleotides read TGCAGTGCTAGACCTCCCGTCGGCTACACCTTC.

The rearrangement uses TRBV29-1 and TRBJ2-2; D may be TRBD2 (5 bases). CDR3 length equals 12 residues. Germline loops: CDR1 SQVTM, CDR2 ANQGSEA. Deletions cut 7 bases from V and 5 bases from J, with 11 bases between. The CDR3 reads CSGVRGTGELFF. The CDR3 DNA reads TGCAGCGGCGTTCGGGGAACCGGGGAGCTGTTTTTT.

Here the CDR3 reads CSARSGLDGQETQYF. CDR3 nucleotides: TGCAGTGCTAGGTCTGGGCTCGACGGCCAAGAGACCCAGTACTTC. The chain has TRBV20-1 and TRBJ2-5; D gene ambiguous. Germline-derived CDR1 and CDR2 are DFQATT and SNEGSKA (reference sequence). The CDR3 spans 15 residues. Trimming took 3 bases from V and 1 from J, leaving 15 bases between them.

This chain connects TRBV29-1 to TRBJ2-1; weak D call: TRBD2 (5 bases). The germline gives CDR1 SQVTM, CDR2 ANQGSEA. V was clipped by 5 bases and J by 9 bases, with 20 bases between them. The CDR3 has 14 amino acids. CDR3 DNA sequence: TGCAGCGTTCGTCTCGGGTCGGCGGGTCTTGAGCAGTTCTTC. This encodes CSVRLGSAGLEQFF.

The V call is TRBV6-4, the J call TRBJ1-2, with D possibly matching TRBD1 (6 bases). CDR3 size: 14 residues. Germline CDR1 reads MRHNA; CDR2 reads SNTAGT. V was shortened by 7 bases and J by 8 bases, with 20 bases between the two germline ends. CDR3 residues: CASKLDSLSEGYTF. CDR3 DNA: TGTGCCAGCAAGTTGGACAGCCTCTCTGAAGGCTACACCTTC.

This clonotype came up a few times. V and J are TRBV12-3 or TRBV12-4 and TRBJ2-2; TRBD2 agrees at 8 bases. Losses at the gene ends were 8 bases for V and 2 bases for J; bases not matched to a gene: 7. This CDR3 has 15 residues. In DNA, the CDR3 is TGTGCCAGCGGAAATAGCGGGATAAACACCGGGGAGCTGTTTTTT. It specifies CASGNSGINTGELFF.

As to this clonotype: A read error may be the cause here, since a much bigger clone is one base away. The J gene is TRBJ2-7, the V gene TRBV7-2; D is undetermined. Trimming removed 5 bases from V and 2 bases from J, with 4 bases in between. The CDR3 is 11 amino acids. Germline V CDR1 and CDR2: SGHTA, FQGNSA. The CDR3 DNA reads TGTGCCAGCAGCGCGGCCTACGAGCAGTACTTC. Translated: CASSAAYEQYF.